Below, one TCR beta chain is given with its context. What it binds is unknown. The sample holds other DNA sequences that translate to the same CDR3. This sample stems from a study of shared clonotypes between healthy human individuals. Clones were read by immunoSEQ multiplex PCR, and TCRdb kept only the in-frame ones, dropping some. Of 2 million to 2.5 million clones in the sample, approximately 93% were seen once. Germline lookup yields CDR1 SGHRS and CDR2 YFSETQ. The CDR3 runs 14 residues. The V and J ends lost 4 bases and 3 bases, in that order; junction bases with no gene match: 2. Regarding the study as a whole: In a few donors, 4.5% to 5.5% of naive CD4 clonotypes appeared in common.

The TCR was taken from a man younger than 35 in good health. Some clones in this sample may be carry-over from other donors' samples. The source material was naive CD4+ T cells from PBMCs. Subset specified: CD45RA+ positively selected. The chain recombines TRBV5-1 with TRBJ2-5, with TRBD1 matching 11 bases. CDR3 region: CASSLGQGEETQYF. The CDR3 bases are TGCGCCAGCAGCCTGGGACAGGGGGAAGAGACCCAGTACTTC.